This is a list of T cell receptor beta chains from one sample in a study of human T cells and chemical hapten exposure. TCRdb re-called the RACE reads with MiXCR, one entry per CDR3 protein. The sample holds about 64,000 distinct CDR3 sequences, approximately 9.9% seen once. The sample in question was whole blood, obtained in connection with sensitization to the hapten diphenylcyclopropenone (DPC). All receptors come from a woman between 25 and 40 years old with alopecia areata. Some clones in this sample may be carry-over from other donors' samples. Both conserved end residues are trimmed from each CDR3. Each record gives: CDR3 length, J gene, D gene, clone size, V gene, CDR3 protein. A D gene is named only where the DNA matches it firmly. Rows may omit the clone size; those that give it use once, few, many or a size class.

12 | TRBJ1-6 | TRBD1 | - | TRBV7-6 | ASSQTGGDSPLH
10 | TRBJ1-2 | TRBD1 | - | TRBV20-1 | SAAQGVRGYT
11 | TRBJ1-1 | - | few | TRBV7-2 | ASSFSVNTEAF
13 | TRBJ2-2 | TRBD2 | few | TRBV7-2 | ASSSSGSVTGELF
11 | TRBJ1-5 | - | - | TRBV28 | ASTPTVNQPQH
12 | TRBJ2-3 | TRBD2 | many | TRBV4-3 | ASSQGVAGDTQY
13 | TRBJ1-1 | TRBD1 | many | TRBV19 | ASSIRSGGNTEAF
12 | TRBJ2-7 | TRBD2 | - | TRBV5-4 | ASSRAGGPYEQY
11 | TRBJ2-7 | TRBD2 | - | TRBV5-1 | ASSYQAGDEQY
9 | TRBJ1-1 | - | few | TRBV6-6 | ASRNRDREV
13 | TRBJ2-7 | - | - | TRBV7-2 | ASSHLERGRYEQY
13 | TRBJ2-3 | TRBD2 | few | TRBV27 | ASSRRIGTSWLQY
10 | TRBJ1-2 | - | few | TRBV28 | ASSFSRRGYT
13 | TRBJ2-3 | - | many | TRBV6-6 | ASSYSYRSTDTQY
14 | TRBJ2-2 | - | - | TRBV4-2 | ASRRPGAENTGELF
12 | TRBJ2-1 | - | few | TRBV2 | ASMSTPVYNEQF
12 | TRBJ2-3 | - | few | TRBV6-5 | ASSYGSSTDTQY
17 | TRBJ2-4 | - | few | TRBV4-3 | ASSQEQGTAGSAKNIQY
14 | TRBJ2-7 | TRBD2 | few | TRBV6-2/TRBV6-3 | ASSYGTSGKLGEQY
12 | TRBJ2-7 | - | few | TRBV28 | ASSLVLSRYEQY
11 | TRBJ1-2 | - | - | TRBV15 | ATSREESDGYT
15 | TRBJ2-7 | - | - | TRBV20-1 | SASRDSNRRGGDEQY
9 | TRBJ1-1 | - | few | TRBV7-9 | ASRQNTEAF
13 | TRBJ2-3 | TRBD1 | many | TRBV7-8 | ASSRVDRVADTQY
17 | TRBJ2-1 | TRBD2 | many | TRBV4-1 | ASSQDRGVIAGAYNEQF
11 | TRBJ1-2 | TRBD1 | - | TRBV10-3 | AISVQGAYGYT
12 | TRBJ2-1 | TRBD1 | many | TRBV4-3 | ASSLGQGRNEQF
12 | TRBJ1-1 | - | - | TRBV7-2 | ASSLEFSNTEAF
12 | TRBJ1-4 | - | many | TRBV3-1 | ASSQDYRVQKLF
11 | TRBJ2-1 | - | many | TRBV5-1 | ASSFLSGNEQF
12 | TRBJ2-1 | TRBD2 | few | TRBV7-2 | ASSLGLATNEQF
11 | TRBJ1-5 | - | many | TRBV14 | ASSRGSNQPQH